The entry below gives a single T cell receptor beta chain sequence along with its context. Its antigen is currently unknown. The germline V gene has CDR1 MNHEY and CDR2 SMNVEV (reference sequence). The CDR3 sequence is 16 residues long. V shed 2 bases and J shed 7 bases, with 18 bases lying between them. These data are taken from a study of T cell responses to AZD1222 COVID-19 vaccine. Looking at the study overall: Both about-4-week and about-12-week second-dose recipients were combined.

Study-level points and caveats: Donors were largely white British and mainly female; clonal diversity was possibly underestimated. Baseline serostatus was positive in only a handful of AZD1222 recipients. Dominant CD4 TCR responses targeted spike regions 160-218 and 743-854.

Libraries were prepared by immunoSEQ multiplex PCR; TCRdb keeps only in-frame clonotypes and omits some of them. The data show roughly 160,000 clones, 85% to 95% seen once. The chain recombines TRBV27 with TRBJ2-1, with a weak D call TRBD1 (5 bases). This TCR was sampled from an adult in good health. Sequences were derived from peripheral blood, sampled on day 0 of AZD1222 vaccination. CDR3 sequence: CASSLPQGILGNEQFF. Written as DNA, the CDR3 is TGTGCCAGCAGTTTACCCCAGGGTATTTTGGGTAATGAGCAGTTCTTC.